Shown below are 8 T cell receptor beta chains from a single sample sequenced in a study of T cells in Graves' hyperthyroidism and ophthalmopathy. Template material for amplifying TCR beta CDR3 regions consisted of RNA transcripts. Using the HTBI primer set, a first-round RT-PCR was run on the TCR CDR3. TCRdb used MiXCR to reprocess the multiplex PCR reads, holding one entry per CDR3 protein. The sample holds 370,000 or so distinct CDR3 sequences, 15% to 19% seen once. The sequenced material came from blood. The receptors originated from a young woman with Graves' hyperthyroidism that later progressed to Graves' ophthalmopathy.

This clonotype occurred many times. The V call is TRBV20-1, the J call TRBJ2-7, with D tentatively TRBD2 (6 bases). Germline V lookup: CDR1 DFQATT, CDR2 SNEGSKA (reference sequence). The V gene lost 7 bases and the J gene lost 2 bases, with 9 bases spanning the gap. CDR3 size: 11 residues. This chain's CDR3 is CSVGTPYEQYF. The CDR3, as DNA: TGCAGTGTCGGGACTCCCTACGAGCAGTACTTC.

Many counts were recorded for this clonotype. The CDR3 region has the DNA TGTGCCAGCAGCCCAGACGGTGTCGGGGGAATCTTTGAAAAACTGTTTTTT. Residues: CASSPDGVGGIFEKLFF. The chain employs TRBV11-2 and TRBJ1-4, with D maybe TRBD1 (5 bases). The CDR3 has 17 amino acids. Germline loops: CDR1 SGHAT, CDR2 FQNNGV. The V and J ends lost 5 bases and 7 bases respectively, with 23 bases between them.

This clonotype has a count of ten or more. The CDR3 loop reads CSATAGFHYGYTF. The CDR3 region has the DNA TGCAGTGCTACCGCGGGGTTCCACTATGGCTACACCTTC. V gene TRBV20-1 combines with J gene TRBJ1-2, with no clear D. Germline CDR1 reads DFQATT; CDR2 reads SNEGSKA (reference sequence). V dropped 4 bases and J dropped 3 bases, with 12 bases sitting between them. The CDR3 covers 13 residues.

This clonotype has ten or more counts. The gene calls are TRBV7-9 and TRBJ2-5; the match to TRBD1 covers 9 bases. The ends lost 4 bases at V and 4 bases at J; junction bases unmatched: 7. Looked up from germline, CDR1 is SEHNR and CDR2 is FQNEAQ (reference sequence). CDR3 length equals 15 residues. CDR3 in DNA: TGTGCCAGCAGCTCGAACAGGGACAGGGCAGAGACCCAGTACTTC. Its translation: CASSSNRDRAETQYF.

This chain connects TRBV14 to TRBJ2-4; 7 nucleotides line up with TRBD2. This CDR3 has 13 amino acids. V was pared by 4 bases and J by 12 bases, with 9 bases of the junction left unmatched. Germline values: CDR1 SGHDN, CDR2 FVKESK. The CDR3 bases are TGTGCCAGCAGCCCTGCACACTCGGGGGGTCAGTACTTC. It encodes CASSPAHSGGQYF.

This clonotype was observed many times. The chain is built from TRBV18 and TRBJ2-5, with 8 bases aligning to TRBD2. Germline V CDR1 and CDR2: KGHSH, LQKENI. V lost 1 base and J lost 5; bases outside the gene matches: 3. CDR3 length equals 14 residues. CDR3 nucleotides: TGTGCCAGCTCACCACGGGCTAGCGGGGAGACCCAGTACTTC. Protein sequence: CASSPRASGETQYF. The whole variable domain, filled in from reference TRBV18 and TRBJ2-5, reads NAGVMQNPRHLVRRRGQEARLRCSPMKGHSHVYWYRQLPEEGLKFMVYLQKENIIDESGMPKERFSAEFPKEGPSILRIQQVVRGDSAAYFCASSPRASGETQYFGPGTRLLVL.

In its sample, this clonotype was seen many times. The DNA for the CDR3 is TGTGCCAGCAGTTTAGGAACCGGGGGCCTCAATGAGCAGTTCTTC. Translation gives CASSLGTGGLNEQFF. The V and J genes are TRBV27 and TRBJ2-1; either TRBD1 or TRBD2 may fit D (6 bases each). Trimming stripped 2 bases from V and 6 bases from J, with 14 bases between. This CDR3 comprises 15 residues. The germline CDR1 and CDR2 sequences are MNHEY and SMNVEV (reference sequence).

This sequence joins TRBV10-2 and TRBJ1-6, with D possibly matching TRBD1 (6 bases). CDR1 and CDR2 from the germline V gene are WSHSY and SAAADI. The V end lost 6 bases, the J end lost 10 bases, and 25 bases lay between the germline ends. The CDR3 loop spans 17 amino acids. The DNA of the CDR3 is TGCGCCAGCAGCGACCCCGGGGGGACACAGTCCGGATCACCCCTCCACTTT. This translates into CASSDPGGTQSGSPLHF.